The 27 T cell receptor beta chains below come from one sample, sequenced in a study of identical twins. TCRdb passed the 5' RACE reads through MiXCR, listing each CDR3 protein once. The repertoire includes approximately 670,000 distinct CDR3 sequences, 5.5% to 7.5% of them detected once, and under 2% sits in the top ten. The sequenced sample consisted of naive T cells sorted from blood. The origin of the receptors is a man aged 18 to 29 in good health.

This clonotype has more than one count but fewer than ten. This chain uses TRBV5-1 with TRBJ2-7; D possibly corresponds to TRBD2 (6 bases). Trimming removed 4 bases at V and 4 bases at J, with 12 bases between. Germline CDR1 and CDR2: SGHRS and YFSETQ. This CDR3 comprises 13 residues. CDR3 loop: CASSAGTPYEQYF. The CDR3 bases are TGCGCCAGCAGCGCCGGGACTCCTTACGAGCAGTACTTC.

This clonotype was found many times. V usage is TRBV7-2 and J usage is TRBJ2-5, with TRBD2 matching over 9 bases. The V gene's germline CDR1 is SGHTA and CDR2 FQGNSA. Trimming cost V 0 bases and J 2 bases; bases outside gene matches: 4. CDR3 size: 16 residues. The CDR3 is CASSLARTSVQETQYF. CDR3 DNA sequence: TGTGCCAGCAGCTTAGCAAGGACTAGCGTACAAGAGACCCAGTACTTC. Full variable domain (rest looked up from reference TRBV7-2 and TRBJ2-5): GAGVSQSPSNKVTEKGKDVELRCDPISGHTALYWYRQSLGQGLEFLIYFQGNSAPDKSGLPSDRFSAERTGGSVSTLTIQRTQQEDSAVYLCASSLARTSVQETQYFGPGTRLLVL.

This clonotype was recorded many times. This sequence joins TRBV27 and TRBJ2-1; 10 bases map to TRBD2. The germline CDR1 and CDR2 sequences are MNHEY and SMNVEV (reference sequence). J was trimmed by 4 bases and V by 3 bases; bases with no gene match: 3. The CDR3 is 15 amino acids. Here the CDR3 DNA reads TGTGCCAGCAGTTTGTGGACTAGCGGATACAATGAGCAGTTCTTC. This translates into CASSLWTSGYNEQFF.

In this sample, this clonotype turned up a few times. This chain links TRBV3-1 with TRBJ1-6, with unresolved D. Looked up from germline, CDR1 is LGHDT and CDR2 is YNNKEL (reference sequence). This CDR3 region has 13 residues. Trimming shortened V by 4 bases and J by 8 bases, and 9 bases separated the two germline ends. The CDR3 sequence: CASSPSGDSPLHF. CDR3 DNA: TGTGCCAGCAGCCCAAGCGGGGATTCACCCCTCCACTTT.

This clonotype was detected a few times. This chain links TRBV5-6 with TRBJ2-1; 8 bases line up with TRBD2. The CDR3 has 16 residues. Germline CDR1 reads SGHDT; CDR2 reads YYEEEE. The V gene end was trimmed by 0 bases and the J gene end by 9 bases; junction bases not matched to a gene: 11. The CDR3 DNA is TGTGCCAGCAGCTTGGTACTCGGGACTAGGGGGGGTGAGCAGTTCTTC. Translation gives CASSLVLGTRGGEQFF.

The chain links TRBV21-1 to TRBJ2-7; the table's TRBD1 call for D was not verified on the DNA. TRBV21-1 is assigned pseudogene status. The CDR3 length is 15 residues. In DNA form, the CDR3 reads TGTGCCAGCAGCAATTGCGGAGACAGGTCTCACGAGCAGTACGTC. This gives the protein CASSNCGDRSHEQYV.

V is TRBV11-1 and J is TRBJ2-6; 12 bases fit TRBD2. This CDR3 is 19 amino acids long. V was clipped by 5 bases and J by 2 bases; unmatched bases: 10. The germline CDR1 and CDR2 sequences are SGHAT and FQDESV (reference sequence). The chain's CDR3 is CASSDSRLAGVAGANVLTF. The CDR3 nucleotides are TGTGCCAGCAGCGATAGCAGACTAGCGGGAGTTGCTGGGGCCAACGTCCTGACTTTC.

This clonotype was recorded many times. The CDR3 region has the DNA TGCGCCAGCAGCCAACGCACAGATACGCAGTATTTT. Protein product: CASSQRTDTQYF. V gene TRBV5-1 combines with J gene TRBJ2-3; D remains ambiguous. V was shortened by 4 bases and J by 1 base, with 4 bases between the two germline ends. Germline CDR1 SGHRS, CDR2 YFSETQ. The CDR3 has 12 amino acids. Full variable domain (remainder filled in from reference TRBV5-1 and TRBJ2-3): KAGVTQTPRYLIKTRGQQVTLSCSPISGHRSVSWYQQTPGQGLQFLFEYFSETQRNKGNFPGRFSGRQFSNSRSEMNVSTLELGDSALYLCASSQRTDTQYFGPGTRLTVL.

The V and J genes are TRBV11-2 and TRBJ2-2; 13 bases line up with TRBD2. V lost 5 bases to trimming and J lost 1 base; unmatched junction nucleotides: 7. The CDR3 totals 18 residues. Germline assignment: CDR1 SGHAT and CDR2 FQNNGV. CDR3 loop: CASSGRRLAGGNTGELFF. The CDR3 coding sequence is TGTGCCAGCAGCGGCAGGAGACTAGCGGGAGGGAACACCGGGGAGCTGTTTTTT.

The chain couples TRBV9 to TRBJ2-2; D could derive from TRBD1 or TRBD2 (5 bases each). The CDR3 extends over 17 amino acids. The germline V gene has CDR1 SGDLS and CDR2 YYNGEE. The V and J ends lost 4 bases and 0 bases respectively, with 16 bases between them. The CDR3, as DNA: TGTGCCAGCAGCACAAAAAGGGACCGCGCGAACACCGGGGAGCTGTTTTTT. It translates to CASSTKRDRANTGELFF.

This clonotype appeared many times. The gene calls are TRBV10-3 and TRBJ2-7, with D possibly TRBD2 on 5 matching bases. Germline assignment: CDR1 ENHRY and CDR2 SYGVKD. Trimming left V 3 bases short and J 10 bases short, with 13 bases between. The CDR3 contains 12 residues. The CDR3 DNA reads as TGTGCCATCAGTGACGTGGGAGTCGGACAGTACTTC. Its protein product is CAISDVGVGQYF.

The table lists this clonotype with a few counts. The chain joins TRBV24-1 to TRBJ2-5, with 7 positions matching TRBD1. The germline gives CDR1 KGHDR, CDR2 SFDVKD. This CDR3 has 17 residues. V gave up 3 bases and J gave up 2 bases; unmatched junction bases: 11. In nucleotides, the CDR3 is TGTGCCACCAGTGATACCCCTACATTGGACAGGCAAGAGACCCAGTACTTC. Amino acids: CATSDTPTLDRQETQYF.

In this sample, this clonotype turned up many times. The chain carries TRBV5-6 and TRBJ2-5; TRBD2 aligns across 12 bases. There are 16 residues in the CDR3. Germline loops: CDR1 SGHDT, CDR2 YYEEEE. J lost 0 bases, V lost 3 bases, and 3 bases had no gene match. CDR3 amino acids: CASSSGLAGNQETQYF. The CDR3 DNA is TGTGCCAGCAGCTCTGGACTAGCGGGGAACCAAGAGACCCAGTACTTC.

This clonotype came up many times. The J gene is TRBJ2-5, the V gene TRBV11-2; D gene unclear. The CDR3 length is 15 residues. Trimming took 5 bases from V and 4 from J, leaving 17 bases between them. CDR1 and CDR2 (germline): SGHAT, FQNNGV. CDR3 residues: CASSVSRRMSETQYF. CDR3 nucleotides: TGTGCCAGCAGCGTTTCGCGGCGGATGTCAGAGACCCAGTACTTC.

In this sample, this clonotype turned up a few times. This sequence joins TRBV12-3 or TRBV12-4 and TRBJ2-1, with D unclear. This CDR3 spans 14 amino acids. V lost 7 bases to trimming and J lost 9 bases, with 19 bases between them. The DNA for the CDR3 is TGTGCCAGCACCCCCTCTGGGCCCACTACTGAGCAGTTCTTC. Protein product: CASTPSGPTTEQFF.

This clonotype turned up a few times. The chain carries TRBV4-1 and TRBJ1-1; a possible D gene is TRBD1 (5 bases). Trimming stripped 5 bases from V and 2 bases from J, with 12 bases between. The length of the CDR3 is 14 residues. Germline V gene data show CDR1 as MGHRA and CDR2 as YSYEKL. The chain's CDR3 is CASSSSGPNTEAFF. DNA for the CDR3: TGCGCCAGCAGCTCCTCGGGACCCAACACTGAAGCTTTCTTT.

V usage is TRBV3-1 and J usage is TRBJ2-2; weak D call: TRBD1 (5 bases). Germline-derived CDR1 and CDR2 are LGHDT and YNNKEL (reference sequence). Trimming left V 4 bases short and J 1 base short, with 13 bases between. The CDR3 contains 16 residues. The CDR3 protein is CASSPTGSLNTGELFF. The DNA of the CDR3 is TGTGCCAGCAGCCCAACAGGATCCCTGAACACCGGGGAGCTGTTTTTT.

This clonotype was detected a few times. CDR3 bases: TGTGCCAGCAGTGAAGTAAGCGGGCGAGAGGCGGGTCCCTATGGCTACACCTTC. It is translated as CASSEVSGREAGPYGYTF. The chain combines TRBV6-1 with TRBJ1-2; D is unclear. This CDR3 comprises 18 residues. V dropped 1 base and J dropped 4 bases, with 22 bases sitting between them. Germline CDR1 and CDR2: MNHNS and SASEGT.

This clonotype was picked up many times. CDR3 amino acids: CATSDNGQSSYNEQFF. CDR3 DNA: TGTGCCACCAGTGATAATGGACAGAGCTCCTACAATGAGCAGTTCTTC. This rearrangement joins TRBV24-1 to TRBJ2-1, with D tentatively TRBD1 (6 bases). This CDR3 spans 16 amino acids. Looked up from germline, CDR1 is KGHDR and CDR2 is SFDVKD. Trimming cost V 3 bases and J 0 bases, with 11 bases left between them.

The chain employs TRBV7-8 and TRBJ2-2, with D unclear. The CDR3 is made up of 15 amino acids. The V gene lost 3 bases and the J gene lost 7 bases, with 15 bases spanning the gap. Germline V CDR1 and CDR2: SGHVS, FQNEAQ. DNA of the CDR3: TGTGCCAGCAGCTTCTTTAGGCCAGTAGGCGGGGAGCTGTTTTTT. Translation gives CASSFFRPVGGELFF.

At least ten counts were recorded for this clonotype. This chain uses TRBV10-3 with TRBJ1-3; TRBD1 agrees at 7 bases. This CDR3 comprises 13 residues. Germline CDR1 reads ENHRY; CDR2 reads SYGVKD. V shed 4 bases, J shed 8 bases, and the junction held 5 bases outside the gene matches. The CDR3, as DNA: TGTGCCATCAGTGTTACAGGGGAAGACACCATATATTTT. It encodes CAISVTGEDTIYF.

Only a few counts were recorded for this clonotype. V usage is TRBV15 and J usage is TRBJ2-3; D unclear. The germline V and J ends were trimmed by 0 bases and 7 bases, with 5 bases remaining between them. Germline V CDR1 and CDR2: LNHNV, YYDKDF (reference sequence). The CDR3 contains 12 residues. The CDR3 DNA is TGTGCCACCAGCAGAGATAGAAATACGCAGTATTTT. Translation: CATSRDRNTQYF.

This clonotype was seen a handful of times. The V gene is TRBV7-9, the J gene TRBJ2-1; either TRBD1 or TRBD2 may supply D (6 bases each). Looked up from germline, CDR1 is SEHNR and CDR2 is FQNEAQ (reference sequence). The CDR3 is 12 residues long. V lost 8 bases to trimming and J lost 8 bases, with 13 bases between them. This chain's CDR3 is CASGPGAHEQFF. The CDR3 DNA follows: TGTGCCAGCGGGCCGGGGGCCCATGAGCAGTTCTTC.

This clonotype showed up many times. The chain couples TRBV12-3 or TRBV12-4 to TRBJ1-1; TRBD1 aligns across 9 bases. The ends lost 4 bases at V and 7 bases at J; junction bases unmatched: 10. This CDR3 is built from 15 residues. CDR3 sequence: CASSSKQGARVEAFF. In DNA form, the CDR3 reads TGTGCCAGCAGTTCGAAACAGGGGGCGAGAGTTGAAGCTTTCTTT.

The genes are TRBV7-2 and TRBJ1-5; 8 bases are a match to TRBD1. This CDR3 spans 16 amino acids. Germline V gene data show CDR1 as SGHTA and CDR2 as FQGNSA. The J segment lost 5 bases and the V segment lost 5 bases, leaving 11 bases of the junction unmatched. CDR3 protein: CASSEGGDRRYQPQHF. The DNA of the CDR3 is TGTGCCAGCAGCGAGGGAGGGGACAGGAGATATCAGCCCCAGCATTTT.

This clonotype was picked up many times. The J gene is TRBJ2-1, the V gene TRBV7-9; no clear D. The V end lost 3 bases, the J end lost 6 bases, and 12 bases lay between the germline ends. The length of the CDR3 is 14 residues. Looked up from germline, CDR1 is SEHNR and CDR2 is FQNEAQ (reference sequence). CDR3 region: CASSFTGSPNEQFF. The CDR3 DNA follows: TGTGCCAGCAGCTTCACCGGGTCCCCCAATGAGCAGTTCTTC.

This clonotype was found many times. The chain recombines TRBV20-1 with TRBJ1-5; 10 bases agree with TRBD1. V dropped 4 bases and J dropped 5; count of bases not matched to a gene: 5. The CDR3 runs to 14 residues. Per the germline V gene, CDR1 is DFQATT and CDR2 is SNEGSKA (reference sequence). The CDR3 here is CSANRQGADQPQHF. Here the CDR3 DNA reads TGCAGTGCTAACCGACAGGGGGCCGATCAGCCCCAGCATTTT.